The T cell receptor (beta chain) described here comes from a study of cytomegalovirus exposure and HLA in healthy donors. Notes on the study in general: Using a false discovery rate of 0.05, a later analysis showed that 15,000 to 20,000 TCR beta sequences were associated with HLA alleles. Of the V segments, some could not be distinguished, including TRBV6-2 and TRBV6-3, and were excluded. It was reported in a later analysis that an Asian-associated ancestry cluster showed fewer N-insertions than the roughly 660-donor mean.

The CDR3 has 14 amino acids. CDR1 GTSNPN and CDR2 SVGIG come from the germline V gene (reference sequence). After removal of 2 bases from V and 7 bases from J, the junction contained 9 bases not matched to a gene. As concerns this clone: Antigen unknown.

Both 60 Vbeta primers and 13 Jbeta primers went into the PCR. Source study methods: Among the unique TCR beta chains that a later analysis counted, about 84 million in all, about 12 million were shared. This table comes from immunoSEQ multiplex PCR, and its TCRdb copy is limited to in-frame clones, with some not included. That table gives V, J and clone size, and the DNA gave D and trimming. The data show about 130,000 clones, about three quarters seen once. The chain carries TRBV30 and TRBJ2-3; 7 positions agree with TRBD1. This clonotype originated in a woman aged 55 to 70 in good health and CMV-seropositive. The sample taken for sequencing was PBMCs. The CDR3 sequence: CAWSLTGDGNTQYF. DNA of the CDR3: TGTGCCTGGAGTTTAACAGGGGACGGGAATACGCAGTATTTT.